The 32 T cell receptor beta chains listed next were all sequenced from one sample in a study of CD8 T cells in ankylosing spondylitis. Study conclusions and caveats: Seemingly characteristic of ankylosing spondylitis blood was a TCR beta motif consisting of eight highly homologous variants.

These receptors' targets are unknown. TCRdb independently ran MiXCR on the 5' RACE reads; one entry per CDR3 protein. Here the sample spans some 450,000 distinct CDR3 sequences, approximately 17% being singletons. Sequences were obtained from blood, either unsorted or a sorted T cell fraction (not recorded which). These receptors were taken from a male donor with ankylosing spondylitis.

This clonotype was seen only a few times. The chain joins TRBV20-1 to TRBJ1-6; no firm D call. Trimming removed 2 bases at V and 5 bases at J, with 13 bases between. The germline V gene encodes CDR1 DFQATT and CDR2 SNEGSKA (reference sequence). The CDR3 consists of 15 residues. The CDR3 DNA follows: TGCAGTGCTAGACCCGGGTTCGCGGATAATTCACCCCTCCACTTT. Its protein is CSARPGFADNSPLHF.

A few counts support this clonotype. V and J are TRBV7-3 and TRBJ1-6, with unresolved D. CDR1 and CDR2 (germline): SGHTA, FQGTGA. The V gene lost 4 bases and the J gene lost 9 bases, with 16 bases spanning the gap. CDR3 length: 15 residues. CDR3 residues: CASSWEARPGSPLHF. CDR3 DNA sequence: TGTGCCAGCAGCTGGGAGGCCCGACCGGGTTCACCCCTCCACTTT. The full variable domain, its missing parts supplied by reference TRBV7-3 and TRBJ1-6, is GAGVSQTPSNKVTEKGKYVELRCDPISGHTALYWYRQSLGQGPEFLIYFQGTGAADDSGLPNDRFFAVRPEGSVSTLKIQRTERGDSAVYLCASSWEARPGSPLHFGNGTRLTVT.

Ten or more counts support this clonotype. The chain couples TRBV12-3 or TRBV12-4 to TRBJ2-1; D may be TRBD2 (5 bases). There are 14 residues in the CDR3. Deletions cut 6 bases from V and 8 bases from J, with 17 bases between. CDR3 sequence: CASSPSGGRDEQFF. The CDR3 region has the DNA TGTGCCAGCAGCCCTAGTGGCGGGCGAGATGAGCAGTTCTTC.

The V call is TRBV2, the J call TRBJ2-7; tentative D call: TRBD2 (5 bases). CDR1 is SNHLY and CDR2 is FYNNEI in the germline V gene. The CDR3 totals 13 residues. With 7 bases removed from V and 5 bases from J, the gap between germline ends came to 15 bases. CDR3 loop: CASTLLAFHEQYF. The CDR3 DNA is TGTGCCAGCACCCTTCTAGCCTTCCACGAGCAGTACTTC.

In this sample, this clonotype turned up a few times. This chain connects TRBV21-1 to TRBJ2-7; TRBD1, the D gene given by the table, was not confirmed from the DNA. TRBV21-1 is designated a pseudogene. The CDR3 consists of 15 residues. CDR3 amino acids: CASFSRGTLSYEQYF. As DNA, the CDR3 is TGTGCCAGCTTTTCAAGGGGGACCCTGTCCTACGAGCAGTACTTC.

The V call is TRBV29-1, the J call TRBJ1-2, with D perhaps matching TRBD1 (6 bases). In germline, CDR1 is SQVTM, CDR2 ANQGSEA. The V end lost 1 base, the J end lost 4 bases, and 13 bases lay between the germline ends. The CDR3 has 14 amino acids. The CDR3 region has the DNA TGCAGCGTTGAAGTACAGGGTCTTGGCTATGGCTACACCTTC. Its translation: CSVEVQGLGYGYTF.

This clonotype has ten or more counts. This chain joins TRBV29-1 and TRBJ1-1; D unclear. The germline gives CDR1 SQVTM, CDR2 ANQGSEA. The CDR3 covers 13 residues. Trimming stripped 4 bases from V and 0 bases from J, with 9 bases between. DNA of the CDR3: TGCAGCGTTGGGCCCCACATGAACACTGAAGCTTTCTTT. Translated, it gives CSVGPHMNTEAFF.

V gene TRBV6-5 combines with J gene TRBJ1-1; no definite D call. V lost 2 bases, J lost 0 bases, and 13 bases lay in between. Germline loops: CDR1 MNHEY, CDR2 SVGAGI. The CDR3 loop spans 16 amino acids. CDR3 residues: CASSYDLVTLNTEAFF. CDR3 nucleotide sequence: TGTGCCAGCAGTTACGACCTGGTCACACTGAACACTGAAGCTTTCTTT.

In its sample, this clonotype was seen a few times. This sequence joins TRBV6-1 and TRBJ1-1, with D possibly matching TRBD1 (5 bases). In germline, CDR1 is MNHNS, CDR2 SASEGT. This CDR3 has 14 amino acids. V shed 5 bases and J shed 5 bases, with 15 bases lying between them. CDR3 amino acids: CASSRLGRRTEAFF. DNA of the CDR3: TGTGCCAGCAGTCGATTGGGGCGCAGAACTGAAGCTTTCTTT.

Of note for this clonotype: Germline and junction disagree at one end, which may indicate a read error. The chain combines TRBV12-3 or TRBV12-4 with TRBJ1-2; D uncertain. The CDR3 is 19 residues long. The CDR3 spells CTSSPVRGVSAGGNYGYTF. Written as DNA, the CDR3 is TGTACCAGCAGTCCGGTTCGGGGAGTCTCGGCGGGTGGTAACTATGGCTACACCTTC.

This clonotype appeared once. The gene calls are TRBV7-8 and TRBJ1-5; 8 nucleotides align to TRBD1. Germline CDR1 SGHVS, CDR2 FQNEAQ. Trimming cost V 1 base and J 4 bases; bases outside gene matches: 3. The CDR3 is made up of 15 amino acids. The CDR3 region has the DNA TGTGCCAGCAGCTTAGGGACAGGGAAAAATCAGCCCCAGCATTTT. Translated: CASSLGTGKNQPQHF.

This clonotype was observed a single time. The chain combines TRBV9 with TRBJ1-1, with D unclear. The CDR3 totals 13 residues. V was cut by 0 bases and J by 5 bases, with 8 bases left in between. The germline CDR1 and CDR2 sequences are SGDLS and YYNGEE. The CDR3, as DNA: TGTGCCAGCAGCGTAGACATTCAGACTGAAGCTTTCTTT. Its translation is CASSVDIQTEAFF.

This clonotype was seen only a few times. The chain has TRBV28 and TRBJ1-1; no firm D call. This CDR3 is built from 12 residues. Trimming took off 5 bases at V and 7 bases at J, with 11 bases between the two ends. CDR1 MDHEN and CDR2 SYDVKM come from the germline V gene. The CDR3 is CASSPSWSEAFF. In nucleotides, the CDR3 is TGTGCCAGCAGTCCCTCATGGAGTGAAGCTTTCTTT.

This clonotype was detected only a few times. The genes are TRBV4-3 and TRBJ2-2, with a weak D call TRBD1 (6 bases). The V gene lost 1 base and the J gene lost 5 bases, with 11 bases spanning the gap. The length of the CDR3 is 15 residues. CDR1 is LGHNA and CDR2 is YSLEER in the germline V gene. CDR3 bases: TGCGCCAGCAGCCAAGGAAGGACAGTAACCGGGGAGCTGTTTTTT. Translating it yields CASSQGRTVTGELFF.

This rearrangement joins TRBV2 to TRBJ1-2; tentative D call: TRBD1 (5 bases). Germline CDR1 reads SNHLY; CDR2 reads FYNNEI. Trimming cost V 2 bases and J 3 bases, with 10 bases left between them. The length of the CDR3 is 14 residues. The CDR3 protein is CASSEFEGDYGYTF. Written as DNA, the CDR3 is TGTGCCAGCAGTGAATTCGAAGGGGACTATGGCTACACCTTC.

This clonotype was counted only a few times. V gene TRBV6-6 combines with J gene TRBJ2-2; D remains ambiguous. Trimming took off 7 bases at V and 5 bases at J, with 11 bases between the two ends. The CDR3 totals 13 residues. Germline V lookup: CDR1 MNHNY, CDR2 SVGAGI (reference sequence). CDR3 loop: CASTETGTGELFF. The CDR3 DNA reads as TGTGCCAGCACCGAGACTGGAACCGGGGAGCTGTTTTTT.

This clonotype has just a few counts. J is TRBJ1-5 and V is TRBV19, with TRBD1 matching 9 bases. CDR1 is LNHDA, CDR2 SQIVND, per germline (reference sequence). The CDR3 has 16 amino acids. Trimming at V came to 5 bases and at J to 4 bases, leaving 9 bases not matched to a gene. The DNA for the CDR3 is TGTGCCAGTAGTCCCGGGACAGGGAGGGGAAATCAGCCCCAGCATTTT. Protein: CASSPGTGRGNQPQHF. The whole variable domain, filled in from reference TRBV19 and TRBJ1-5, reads DGGITQSPKYLFRKEGQNVTLSCEQNLNHDAMYWYRQDPGQGLRLIYYSQIVNDFQKGDIAEGYSVSREKKESFPLTVTSAQKNPTAFYLCASSPGTGRGNQPQHFGDGTRLSIL.

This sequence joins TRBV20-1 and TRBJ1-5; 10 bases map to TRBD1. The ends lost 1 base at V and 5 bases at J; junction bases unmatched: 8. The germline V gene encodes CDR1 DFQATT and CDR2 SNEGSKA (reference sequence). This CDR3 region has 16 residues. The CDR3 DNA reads TGCAGTGCTAGAGTCCGGACAGGGGGTCGGCATCAGCCCCAGCATTTT. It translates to CSARVRTGGRHQPQHF.

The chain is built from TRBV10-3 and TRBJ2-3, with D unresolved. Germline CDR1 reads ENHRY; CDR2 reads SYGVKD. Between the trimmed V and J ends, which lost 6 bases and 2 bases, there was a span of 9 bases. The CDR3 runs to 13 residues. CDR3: CAIRTPPTDTQYF. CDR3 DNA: TGTGCCATCAGGACGCCCCCCACAGATACGCAGTATTTT.

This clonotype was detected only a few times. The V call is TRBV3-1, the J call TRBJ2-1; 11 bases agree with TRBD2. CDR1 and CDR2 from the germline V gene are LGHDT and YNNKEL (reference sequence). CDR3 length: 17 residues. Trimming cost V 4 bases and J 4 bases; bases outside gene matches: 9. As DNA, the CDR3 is TGTGCCAGCAGCCCTACCTCTAGCGGGGGGAGTTACAATGAGCAGTTCTTC. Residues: CASSPTSSGGSYNEQFF.

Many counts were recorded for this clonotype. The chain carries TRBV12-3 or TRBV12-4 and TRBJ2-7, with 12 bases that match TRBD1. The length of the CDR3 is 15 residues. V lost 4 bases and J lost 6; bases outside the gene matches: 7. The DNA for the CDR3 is TGTGCCAGCAGTTCATCGGGACAGGGGGCGAGCGAGCAGTACTTC. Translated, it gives CASSSSGQGASEQYF.

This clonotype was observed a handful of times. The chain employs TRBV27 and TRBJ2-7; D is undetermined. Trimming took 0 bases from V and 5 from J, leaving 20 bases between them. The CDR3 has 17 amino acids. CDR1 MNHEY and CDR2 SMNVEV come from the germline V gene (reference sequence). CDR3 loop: CASSLSLVSAGSHEQYF. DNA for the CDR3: TGTGCCAGCAGTTTATCGTTGGTCTCGGCAGGTTCCCACGAGCAGTACTTC.

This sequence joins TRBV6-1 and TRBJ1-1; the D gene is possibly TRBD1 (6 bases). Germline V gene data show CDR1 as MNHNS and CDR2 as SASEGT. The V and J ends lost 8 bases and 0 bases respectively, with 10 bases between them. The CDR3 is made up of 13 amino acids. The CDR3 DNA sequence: TGTGCCAGCCAGACAGGCATGAACACTGAAGCTTTCTTT. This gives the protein CASQTGMNTEAFF.

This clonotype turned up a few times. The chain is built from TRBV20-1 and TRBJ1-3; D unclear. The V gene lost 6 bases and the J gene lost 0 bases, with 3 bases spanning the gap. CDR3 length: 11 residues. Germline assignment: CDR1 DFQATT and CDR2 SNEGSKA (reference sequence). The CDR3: CSATSGNTIYF. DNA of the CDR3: TGCAGTGCGACCTCTGGAAACACCATATATTTT.

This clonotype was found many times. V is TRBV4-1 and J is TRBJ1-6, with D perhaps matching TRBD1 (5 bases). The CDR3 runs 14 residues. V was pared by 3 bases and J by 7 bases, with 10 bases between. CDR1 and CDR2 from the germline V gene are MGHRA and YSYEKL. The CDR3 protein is CASSHGGGNSPLHF. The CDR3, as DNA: TGCGCCAGCAGCCATGGGGGGGGGAATTCACCCCTCCACTTT.

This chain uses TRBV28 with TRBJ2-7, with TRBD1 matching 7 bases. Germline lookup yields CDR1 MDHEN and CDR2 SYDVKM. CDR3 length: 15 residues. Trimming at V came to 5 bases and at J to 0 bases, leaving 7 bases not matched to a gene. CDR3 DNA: TGTGCCAGCAGTCCCACCGGACAGGCCTCCTACGAGCAGTACTTC. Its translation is CASSPTGQASYEQYF. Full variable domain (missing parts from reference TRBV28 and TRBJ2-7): DVKVTQSSRYLVKRTGEKVFLECVQDMDHENMFWYRQDPGLGLRLIYFSYDVKMKEKGDIPEGYSVSREKKERFSLILESASTNQTSMYLCASSPTGQASYEQYFGPGTRLTVT.

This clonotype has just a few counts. The DNA of the CDR3 is TGTGCCACCAGGCCTCGGGGTAGCGGGAGCCATGAGCAGTTCTTC. Translation gives CATRPRGSGSHEQFF. The V and J genes are TRBV24-1 and TRBJ2-1, with 9 bases that match TRBD2. Germline V lookup: CDR1 KGHDR, CDR2 SFDVKD. The V segment lost 7 bases and the J segment 8 bases; nucleotides outside the gene matches: 11. The CDR3 covers 15 residues.

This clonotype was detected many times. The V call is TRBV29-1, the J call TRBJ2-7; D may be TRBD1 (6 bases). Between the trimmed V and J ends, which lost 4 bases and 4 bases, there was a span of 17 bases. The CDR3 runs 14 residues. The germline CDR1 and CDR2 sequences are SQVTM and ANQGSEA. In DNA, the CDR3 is TGCAGCGTTGTAGGACAGAACACAGGTTACGAGCAGTACTTC. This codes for CSVVGQNTGYEQYF.

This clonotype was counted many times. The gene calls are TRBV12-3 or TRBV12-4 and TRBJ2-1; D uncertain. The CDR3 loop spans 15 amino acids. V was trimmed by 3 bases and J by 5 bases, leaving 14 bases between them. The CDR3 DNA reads TGTGCCAGCAGTTTTCGGCTAGTAAGGAACAATGAGCAGTTCTTC. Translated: CASSFRLVRNNEQFF.

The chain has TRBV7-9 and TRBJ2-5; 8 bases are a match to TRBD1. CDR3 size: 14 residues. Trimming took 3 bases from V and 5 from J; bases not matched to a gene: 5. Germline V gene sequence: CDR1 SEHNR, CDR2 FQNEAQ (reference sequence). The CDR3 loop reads CASSFGTGAETQYF. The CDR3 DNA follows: TGTGCCAGCAGCTTCGGGACAGGAGCGGAGACCCAGTACTTC.

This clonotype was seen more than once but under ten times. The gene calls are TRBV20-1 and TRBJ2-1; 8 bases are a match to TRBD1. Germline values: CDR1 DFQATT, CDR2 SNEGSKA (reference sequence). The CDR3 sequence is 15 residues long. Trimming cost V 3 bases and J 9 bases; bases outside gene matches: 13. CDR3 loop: CSASYRDRRGREQFF. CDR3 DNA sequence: TGCAGTGCTAGCTACCGGGACAGGAGGGGCCGTGAGCAGTTCTTC.

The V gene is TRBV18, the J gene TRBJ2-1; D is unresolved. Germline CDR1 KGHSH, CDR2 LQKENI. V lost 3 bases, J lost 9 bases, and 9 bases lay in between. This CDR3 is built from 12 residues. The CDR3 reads CASSPPSGEQFF. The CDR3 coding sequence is TGTGCCAGCTCACCTCCGTCGGGTGAGCAGTTCTTC. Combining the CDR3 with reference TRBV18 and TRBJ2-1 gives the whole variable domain NAGVMQNPRHLVRRRGQEARLRCSPMKGHSHVYWYRQLPEEGLKFMVYLQKENIIDESGMPKERFSAEFPKEGPSILRIQQVVRGDSAAYFCASSPPSGEQFFGPGTRLTVL.